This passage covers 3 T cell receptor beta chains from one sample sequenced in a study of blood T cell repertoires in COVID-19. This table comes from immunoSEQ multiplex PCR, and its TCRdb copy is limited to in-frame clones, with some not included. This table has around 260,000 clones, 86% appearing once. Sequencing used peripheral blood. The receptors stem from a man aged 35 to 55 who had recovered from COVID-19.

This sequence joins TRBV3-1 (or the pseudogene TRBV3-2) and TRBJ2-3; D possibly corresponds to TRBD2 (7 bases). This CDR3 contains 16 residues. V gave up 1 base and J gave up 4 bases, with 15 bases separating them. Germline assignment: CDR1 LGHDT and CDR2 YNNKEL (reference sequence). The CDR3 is CASSQGRGGRADTQYF. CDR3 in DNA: TGTGCCAGCAGCCAAGGGAGGGGGGGCCGCGCAGATACGCAGTATTTT.

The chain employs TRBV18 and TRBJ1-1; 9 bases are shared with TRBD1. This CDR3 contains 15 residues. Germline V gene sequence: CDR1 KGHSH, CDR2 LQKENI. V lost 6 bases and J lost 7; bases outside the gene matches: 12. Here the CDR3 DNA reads TGTGCCAGCTCGCTCCTTGGGACAGGGAGTGGTGAAGCTTTCTTT. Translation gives CASSLLGTGSGEAFF.

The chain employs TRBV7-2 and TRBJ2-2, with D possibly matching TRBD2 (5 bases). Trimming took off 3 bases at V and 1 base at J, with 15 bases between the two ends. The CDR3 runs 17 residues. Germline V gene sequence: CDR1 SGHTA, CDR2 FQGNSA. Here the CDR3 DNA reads TGTGCCAGCAGCTTTATAGGGAGAACGGTGAACACCGGGGAGCTGTTTTTT. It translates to CASSFIGRTVNTGELFF. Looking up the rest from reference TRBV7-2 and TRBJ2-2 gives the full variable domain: GAGVSQSPSNKVTEKGKDVELRCDPISGHTALYWYRQSLGQGLEFLIYFQGNSAPDKSGLPSDRFSAERTGGSVSTLTIQRTQQEDSAVYLCASSFIGRTVNTGELFFGEGSRLTVL.